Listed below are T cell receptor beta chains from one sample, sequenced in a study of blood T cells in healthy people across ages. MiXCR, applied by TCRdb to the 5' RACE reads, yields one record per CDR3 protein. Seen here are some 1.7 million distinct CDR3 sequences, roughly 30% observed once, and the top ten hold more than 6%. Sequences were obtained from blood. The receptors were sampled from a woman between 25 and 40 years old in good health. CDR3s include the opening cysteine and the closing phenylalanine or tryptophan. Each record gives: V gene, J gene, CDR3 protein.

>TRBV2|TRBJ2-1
CASSSTGTRYNEQFF
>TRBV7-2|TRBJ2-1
CASSFDYNEQFF
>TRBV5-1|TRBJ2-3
CASSPVGTSGGDTQYF
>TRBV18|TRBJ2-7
CASSRVDGTGYEQYF
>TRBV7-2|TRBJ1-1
CASSRMSPGQGGTFF
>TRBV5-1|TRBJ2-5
CASSGAQTGETQYF
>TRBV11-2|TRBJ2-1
CASSLGLPGNEQFF
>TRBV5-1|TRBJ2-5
CATSTGDVAQYF
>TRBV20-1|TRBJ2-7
CSATKTTGTSGWSSYEQYF
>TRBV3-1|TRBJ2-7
CASNQPGQGTYEQYF
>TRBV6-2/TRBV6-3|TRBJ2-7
CAGSYATYEQYF
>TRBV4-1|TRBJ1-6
CASSRGEYNSPLHF
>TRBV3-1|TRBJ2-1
CASSPFAGSGGAVLFF
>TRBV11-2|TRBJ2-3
CASSSIAGTSTDTQYF
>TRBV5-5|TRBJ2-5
CASSLVVVPGETQYF
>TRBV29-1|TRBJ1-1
CSCPGLNTEAFF
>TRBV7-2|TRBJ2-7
CASSASVSSYEQYF
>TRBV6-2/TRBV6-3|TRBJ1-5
CASSPPTGPTDSNQPQHF
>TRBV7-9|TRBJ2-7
CASSFPGTASYEQYF
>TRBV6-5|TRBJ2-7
CASSLPGQGNHEQYF
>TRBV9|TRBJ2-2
CASSVEYRDTGELFF
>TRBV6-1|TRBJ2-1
CASRGSGVKQFF
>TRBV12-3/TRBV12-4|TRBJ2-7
CASSPDISYEQYF
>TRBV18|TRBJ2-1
CASSLDRISYNEQFF
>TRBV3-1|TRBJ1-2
CASSQDTDYGYTF
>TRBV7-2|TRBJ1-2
CASSADSYYDYTF
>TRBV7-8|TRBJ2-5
CASSVSSGRRGETQYF
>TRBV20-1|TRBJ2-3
CSANVGVAGDGTDTQYF
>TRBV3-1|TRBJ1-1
CASSLGTATGTEAFF
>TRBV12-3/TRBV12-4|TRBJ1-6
CASSLRGGALHF
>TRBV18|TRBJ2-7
CASSPGASHADEQYF
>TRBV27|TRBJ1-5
CARGGQRYSNQPQHF
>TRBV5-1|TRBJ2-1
CASSDQRSYNEQFF
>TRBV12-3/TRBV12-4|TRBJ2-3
CASHEGASTDTQYF
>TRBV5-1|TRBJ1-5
CASSEGTADQPQHF
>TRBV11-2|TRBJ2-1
CASSLDRFTSYNEQFF
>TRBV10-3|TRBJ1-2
CAISDVQGIYGYTF
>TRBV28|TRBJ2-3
CASSFPGPTDTQYF
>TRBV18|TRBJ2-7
CASSLNGLAGGGGEQYF
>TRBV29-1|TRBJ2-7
CSVDSRGGSSYEQYF
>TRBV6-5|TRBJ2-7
CASSYGGNTGEQYF
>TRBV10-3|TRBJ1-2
CAIRGWQGVHYGYTF
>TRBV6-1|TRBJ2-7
CASSGRGSSYEQYF
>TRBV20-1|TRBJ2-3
CSAPAGWFGGTQYF
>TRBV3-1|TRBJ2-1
CASSSGPRKTGPNNEQFF
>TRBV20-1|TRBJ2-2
CSARVPTGTGELFF